Listed here are 7 T cell receptor beta chains from one sample, sequenced in a study of blood T cell repertoires in COVID-19. Profiling relied on immunoSEQ multiplex PCR, and the TCRdb table lists in-frame clones only, not all of them. The sample shows tens of thousands of clones, around 90% of them seen only once. Source material: peripheral blood. The receptor source for this set is a human donor in a cohort sampled during active COVID-19.

The chain recombines TRBV10-3 with TRBJ1-1, with 10 positions matching TRBD1. This CDR3 spans 12 amino acids. V was clipped by 9 bases and J by 3 bases; unmatched bases: 1. Germline loops: CDR1 ENHRY, CDR2 SYGVKD. The CDR3: CAIGQGDTEAFF. The DNA for the CDR3 is TGTGCCATTGGACAGGGGGACACTGAAGCTTTCTTT.

This chain uses TRBV6-5 with TRBJ1-5; D call uncertain. The CDR3 is 14 residues long. With 6 bases removed from V and 0 bases from J, the gap between germline ends came to 9 bases. Germline V gives CDR1 MNHEY, CDR2 SVGAGI. The CDR3 DNA reads as TGTGCCAGCAGACCGGGAATTAGCAATCAGCCCCAGCATTTT. Translated: CASRPGISNQPQHF.

The genes are TRBV3-1 (or the pseudogene TRBV3-2) and TRBJ1-6; D possibly corresponds to TRBD1 (5 bases). The V gene lost 4 bases and the J gene lost 10 bases, with 14 bases spanning the gap. Germline lookup yields CDR1 LGHDT and CDR2 YNNKEL (reference sequence). The CDR3 contains 14 residues. The CDR3 DNA reads as TGTGCCAGCAGCCTCCAGGGTTACCGGTCACCCCTCCACTTT. As protein: CASSLQGYRSPLHF.

The chain links TRBV18 to TRBJ1-2; 7 nucleotides match TRBD1. Germline V gene lookup returns CDR1 KGHSH and CDR2 LQKENI. Germline trimming cut 0 bases from V and 6 bases from J; bases unmatched to any gene: 4. The CDR3 runs to 14 residues. The CDR3 coding sequence is TGTGCCAGCTCACCACCAAGCAGGGGGGATGGCTACACCTTC. Its protein is CASSPPSRGDGYTF.

This clone was picked up a small number of times. The genes are TRBV10-2 and TRBJ1-2; unclear D gene. In germline, CDR1 is WSHSY, CDR2 SAAADI. Trimming left V 3 bases short and J 11 bases short, with 28 bases between. CDR3 length: 17 amino acids. The CDR3 is CASSDQPRSWIKRGYTF. CDR3 nucleotide sequence: TGCGCCAGCAGTGATCAACCCCGATCATGGATAAAGAGAGGGTACACCTTC.

V usage is TRBV6-6 and J usage is TRBJ1-2, with D possibly TRBD1 on 5 matching bases. The CDR3 is 14 amino acids. Germline V gene data show CDR1 as MNHNY and CDR2 as SVGAGI (reference sequence). V dropped 10 bases and J dropped 6 bases, with 21 bases sitting between them. CDR3 in DNA: TGTGCCACCATCCAGGGAAGGGTGGTAGATGGCTACACCTTC. It codes for CATIQGRVVDGYTF.

This clone showed up just a few times. V is TRBV7-9 and J is TRBJ1-2; 7 bases are shared with TRBD1. Germline CDR1 is SEHNR and CDR2 is FQNEAQ (reference sequence). The length of the CDR3 is 12 residues. V lost 5 bases and J lost 8; bases outside the gene matches: 5. DNA for the CDR3: TGTGCCAGCAGCCCATGGACAGGAGGCTACACCTTC. Protein sequence: CASSPWTGGYTF.